The T cell receptor beta chain under discussion was sequenced for a study of Graves' ophthalmopathy and Graves' hyperthyroidism. Additional autoimmune diseases, uncontrolled infections, pregnancy or lactation disqualified patients. Study observations and caveats: Prediction of ophthalmopathy progression reached roughly 70% sensitivity and under 80% specificity.

RNA transcripts were the template, and TCR beta CDR3 regions were amplified from them. After a first-round RT-PCR with HTBI primers, a second-round multiplex PCR was run. TCRdb reprocessed the multiplex PCR reads via MiXCR and lists one record per CDR3 protein. Of hundreds of thousands of distinct CDR3 sequences in the sample, around 14% were seen once. Germline CDR1 reads SGDLS; CDR2 reads YYNGEE. The CDR3 runs to 16 residues. Trimming removed 8 bases at V and 0 bases at J, with 20 bases between. This clonotype came up many times. Its target is not known. The V gene is TRBV9, the J gene TRBJ1-1, with D perhaps matching TRBD1 (5 bases). The receptor's source is a woman aged 25 to 39 with Graves' ophthalmopathy. The specimen sequenced was blood. The CDR3 nucleotides are TGTGCCAGTACTGAGAGGACAAGTAACATGAACACTGAAGCTTTCTTT. Amino acid sequence: CASTERTSNMNTEAFF.